Listed below are T cell receptor beta chains from one sample, sequenced in a study of circulating tumor DNA in untreated peripheral T-cell lymphoma. Some clones are missing from TCRdb's copy, which holds only in-frame ones; the method was immunoSEQ multiplex PCR. The profile covers approximately 10,000 clones, with around four fifths appearing a single time and 25% to 40% taken by the ten largest. The source material was tumor tissue. These receptors originate from a human donor with peripheral T-cell lymphoma. Each CDR3 is given with its conserved first and last residue. The D gene is left open where the match is weak. Only part of the rows carry a size: once, few, many, or a class if the clone is expanded.

v_gene: TRBV11-3; j_gene: TRBJ1-6; d_gene: TRBD1; abundance: -; CDR3nt: TGTGCCAGCAGCCCGGGGACAGGAATTAATTCACCCCTCCACTTT; CDR3aa: CASSPGTGINSPLHF
v_gene: TRBV15; j_gene: TRBJ2-7; d_gene: TRBD1; abundance: few; CDR3nt: TGTGCCACCAGCAGATCCCGGACAGGGTCCTATCCCTACGAGCAGTACTTC; CDR3aa: CATSRSRTGSYPYEQYF
v_gene: TRBV1; j_gene: TRBJ1-2; d_gene: -; abundance: few; CDR3nt: TGCGCCAGCAGCCAGACGGGACAGGCCTTCTATGGCTACACCTTC; CDR3aa: CASSQTGQAFYGYTF
v_gene: TRBV6-8; j_gene: TRBJ2-1; d_gene: TRBD1; abundance: medium-sized; CDR3nt: TGTGCCAGCAGCCGGGGACAGGCTGTCTACAATGAGCAGTTCTTC; CDR3aa: CASSRGQAVYNEQFF
v_gene: TRBV19; j_gene: TRBJ1-2; d_gene: -; abundance: few; CDR3nt: TGTGCCAGTAGTCCTCGGGCACGGGGAGGCTATGGCTACACCTTC; CDR3aa: CASSPRARGGYGYTF
v_gene: TRBV7-6; j_gene: TRBJ2-1; d_gene: -; abundance: -; CDR3nt: TGTGCCAGCAGCCACGGATTATATAGGAATGAGCAGTTCTTC; CDR3aa: CASSHGLYRNEQFF
v_gene: TRBV5-1; j_gene: TRBJ2-3; d_gene: -; abundance: -; CDR3nt: TGCGCCAGCAGCTTGGATGGGTCCGGGACAGATACGCAGTATTTT; CDR3aa: CASSLDGSGTDTQYF
v_gene: TRBV30; j_gene: TRBJ1-2; d_gene: TRBD1; abundance: -; CDR3nt: TGTGCCTGGAGTAGGGGGCTCTATGGCTACACCTTC; CDR3aa: CAWSRGLYGYTF
v_gene: TRBV28; j_gene: TRBJ2-5; d_gene: TRBD2; abundance: -; CDR3nt: TGTGCCAGCAGCATTACTAGCGCCCTCGAGACCCAGTACTTC; CDR3aa: CASSITSALETQYF
v_gene: TRBV19; j_gene: TRBJ1-2; d_gene: -; abundance: -; CDR3nt: TGTGCCAGTAGCTACGAACTTAGCTATAGCTACACCTTC; CDR3aa: CASSYELSYSYTF
v_gene: TRBV7-4; j_gene: TRBJ1-1; d_gene: TRBD1; abundance: -; CDR3nt: TGTGCCAGCTCAATGGACAGGGGCACTGAAGCTTTCTTT; CDR3aa: CASSMDRGTEAFF
v_gene: TRBV19; j_gene: TRBJ2-4; d_gene: -; abundance: few; CDR3nt: TGTGCCAGTAGTATACACCCGGGACAAAGACTAGTAAACATTCAGTACTTC; CDR3aa: CASSIHPGQRLVNIQYF
v_gene: TRBV29-1; j_gene: TRBJ2-3; d_gene: -; abundance: -; CDR3nt: TGCAGCGCGGGGGAGGGGACAGCGACAGATACGCAGTATTTT; CDR3aa: CSAGEGTATDTQYF
v_gene: TRBV6-8; j_gene: TRBJ1-2; d_gene: -; abundance: medium-sized; CDR3nt: TGTGCCAGCAGCTCCCAACCTTACGCTAACTATGGCTACACCTTC; CDR3aa: CASSSQPYANYGYTF
v_gene: TRBV6-8; j_gene: TRBJ1-6; d_gene: TRBD1; abundance: few; CDR3nt: TGTGCCACCGGACAGGGGAATTCACCCCTCCACTTT; CDR3aa: CATGQGNSPLHF
v_gene: TRBV9; j_gene: TRBJ1-2; d_gene: -; abundance: -; CDR3nt: TGTGCCAGCGGGCAGGGCCCCGGGGGCTACACCTTC; CDR3aa: CASGQGPGGYTF
v_gene: TRBV10-3; j_gene: TRBJ2-2; d_gene: -; abundance: -; CDR3nt: TGTGCCAGCCAGAGGGGTACGACGAACACCGGGGAGCTGTTTTTT; CDR3aa: CASQRGTTNTGELFF
v_gene: TRBV10-2; j_gene: TRBJ2-5; d_gene: -; abundance: -; CDR3nt: TGCGCCAGCAGTGGCAATTTCTTAATGGAGACCCAGTACTTC; CDR3aa: CASSGNFLMETQYF
v_gene: TRBV30; j_gene: TRBJ2-7; d_gene: -; abundance: few; CDR3nt: TGTGCCTGGAGTCCCCGGGCCGGGCTCAAGGTGCAGTACTTC; CDR3aa: CAWSPRAGLKVQYF
v_gene: TRBV11-3; j_gene: TRBJ1-1; d_gene: -; abundance: -; CDR3nt: TGTGCCAGCAGCCCTTCCATAGGGATTGAGAACACTGAAGCTTTCTTT; CDR3aa: CASSPSIGIENTEAFF
v_gene: TRBV12-5; j_gene: TRBJ1-1; d_gene: -; abundance: -; CDR3nt: TGTGCCAGCAATCAGGGTAACACTGAAGCTTTCTTT; CDR3aa: CASNQGNTEAFF
v_gene: TRBV6-9; j_gene: TRBJ2-1; d_gene: TRBD1; abundance: -; CDR3nt: TGTGCCAGCAAAGGGACAGCCTACCGCTCCTACAATGAGCAGTTCTTC; CDR3aa: CASKGTAYRSYNEQFF
v_gene: TRBV2; j_gene: TRBJ2-1; d_gene: -; abundance: -; CDR3nt: TGTGCCAGCAGTGAAAGGGCTTCCTGGCGGCAGTTCTTC; CDR3aa: CASSERASWRQFF
v_gene: TRBV11-3; j_gene: TRBJ2-2; d_gene: -; abundance: once; CDR3nt: TGTGCCAGCAGCGTAAGATCTGTAGTGGGGGAGCTGTTTTTT; CDR3aa: CASSVRSVVGELFF
v_gene: TRBV19; j_gene: TRBJ1-5; d_gene: -; abundance: -; CDR3nt: TGTGCCAGTAGTATAGCCGAGGGGCTCGGGCAGCCCCAGCATTTT; CDR3aa: CASSIAEGLGQPQHF
v_gene: TRBV18; j_gene: TRBJ2-6; d_gene: -; abundance: -; CDR3nt: TGTGCCAGCTCAGAAGGCGCTACTGGGGCCAACGTCCTGACTTTC; CDR3aa: CASSEGATGANVLTF
v_gene: TRBV25-1; j_gene: TRBJ1-4; d_gene: -; abundance: -; CDR3nt: TGTGCCAGCAGTGTCGGCCGGGTAACTAATGAAAAACTGTTTTTT; CDR3aa: CASSVGRVTNEKLFF
v_gene: TRBV28; j_gene: TRBJ1-1; d_gene: -; abundance: -; CDR3nt: TGTGCCAGCAAACCGACAGGTGTGGGTGAAGCTTTCTTT; CDR3aa: CASKPTGVGEAFF
v_gene: TRBV7-7; j_gene: TRBJ1-5; d_gene: -; abundance: -; CDR3nt: TGTGCCAGCAGCTTTTCAGGACCCAATCAGCCCCAGCATTTT; CDR3aa: CASSFSGPNQPQHF
v_gene: TRBV11-1; j_gene: TRBJ1-2; d_gene: -; abundance: -; CDR3nt: TGTGCCAGCAGTTATGACGGACCTGGGGGCTATGGCTACACCTTC; CDR3aa: CASSYDGPGGYGYTF
v_gene: TRBV30; j_gene: TRBJ2-3; d_gene: -; abundance: -; CDR3nt: TGTGCCTGGGGGGCGGGTGAAGGGGATACGCAGTATTTT; CDR3aa: CAWGAGEGDTQYF
v_gene: TRBV11-3; j_gene: TRBJ1-6; d_gene: TRBD1; abundance: -; CDR3nt: TGTGCCAGCAGCTCCGGACAGGGTTCTAATTCACCCCTCCACTTT; CDR3aa: CASSSGQGSNSPLHF
v_gene: TRBV6-4; j_gene: TRBJ2-3; d_gene: TRBD2; abundance: once; CDR3nt: TGTGCCAGCAGTTACCGAGGAAGGACTAGCGCAGATACGCAGTATTTT; CDR3aa: CASSYRGRTSADTQYF
v_gene: TRBV12-5; j_gene: TRBJ2-5; d_gene: TRBD2; abundance: few; CDR3nt: TGTGCTAGTGGTGAGCGGGGGGGCCCAGAGACCCAGTACTTC; CDR3aa: CASGERGGPETQYF
v_gene: TRBV28; j_gene: TRBJ1-4; d_gene: TRBD1; abundance: -; CDR3nt: TGTGCCAGCAGCCCCAACAGGGGAATTAATGAAAAACTGTTTTTT; CDR3aa: CASSPNRGINEKLFF
v_gene: TRBV18; j_gene: TRBJ2-5; d_gene: -; abundance: -; CDR3nt: TGTGCCAGCTCACCATTGAGGGTACTAGCTGGGGAGACCCAGTACTTC; CDR3aa: CASSPLRVLAGETQYF
v_gene: TRBV9; j_gene: TRBJ2-2; d_gene: TRBD2; abundance: once; CDR3nt: TGTGCCAGCAGCCTTCAGACTAGCGGGGGGAACACCGGGGAGCTGTTTTTT; CDR3aa: CASSLQTSGGNTGELFF
v_gene: TRBV5-1; j_gene: TRBJ1-4; d_gene: -; abundance: -; CDR3nt: TGCGCCAGCAGCTTGATGTCAACCAGGGTCGAAAAACTGTTTTTT; CDR3aa: CASSLMSTRVEKLFF